The 19 T cell receptor beta chains listed next were all sequenced from one sample in a study of blood T cell repertoires in COVID-19 (dated by TCRdb to 2018 to 2020). The library was prepared using the immunoSEQ multiplex PCR assay. Sourced from immuneACCESS, this table was stored by TCRdb with only in-frame sequences that have V and J called. A share of the clones is absent; for the studies checked, an unresolved V gene accounts for under half, and the remainder has no known explanation. In all, the sample holds 60,000 or so clones, and roughly 80% of those were seen once. The top ten clones comprise about 25% of the sample. Sequenced material: peripheral blood. These receptors all stem from a human donor in a cohort sampled during active COVID-19.

The chain couples TRBV6-5 to TRBJ2-1, with 7 bases identical to TRBD2. The CDR3 spans 13 residues. The junction had 3 bases not matched to a gene; V was cut back by 0 bases and J by 10 bases. Germline V gene sequence: CDR1 MNHEY, CDR2 SVGAGI. CDR3 loop: CASSYSPGLEQFF. CDR3 in DNA: TGTGCCAGCAGTTACTCACCGGGACTAGAGCAGTTCTTC.

This clone has only one observation. CDR3 in amino acids: CASSSSSTDTQYF. As DNA, the CDR3 is TGTGCCAGCTCGTCGTCTAGCACAGATACGCAGTATTTT. The rearrangement joins TRBV18 to TRBJ2-3; D remains ambiguous. V was pared by 6 bases and J by 0 bases, with 7 bases between. The CDR3 sequence is 13 residues long. Germline CDR1 is KGHSH and CDR2 is LQKENI. Complete variable domain (other parts from reference TRBV18 and TRBJ2-3): NAGVMQNPRHLVRRRGQEARLRCSPMKGHSHVYWYRQLPEEGLKFMVYLQKENIIDESGMPKERFSAEFPKEGPSILRIQQVVRGDSAAYFCASSSSSTDTQYFGPGTRLTVL.

This sequence joins TRBV6-2 or TRBV6-3 and TRBJ2-5; D is undetermined. The V gene lost 0 bases and the J gene lost 5 bases, with 19 bases spanning the gap. The CDR3 runs 17 residues. Germline CDR1 reads MNHEY; CDR2 reads SVGEGT. The CDR3 region is CASSYSERSPIRETQYF. As DNA, the CDR3 is TGTGCCAGCAGTTACTCGGAGCGATCCCCGATCCGGGAGACCCAGTACTTC.

The chain couples TRBV3-1 (or the pseudogene TRBV3-2) to TRBJ1-1; no clear D gene. The V gene's germline CDR1 is LGHDT and CDR2 YNNKEL (reference sequence). The CDR3 is made up of 14 amino acids. V lost 2 bases, J lost 0 bases, and 7 bases lay in between. CDR3 in amino acids: CASSQSALNTEAFF. Here the CDR3 DNA reads TGTGCCAGCAGCCAAAGCGCCTTGAACACTGAAGCTTTCTTT.

V and J are TRBV6-5 and TRBJ2-7, with D uncertain. Germline lookup yields CDR1 MNHEY and CDR2 SVGAGI. V was clipped by 6 bases and J by 1 base, with 10 bases between them. This CDR3 region has 13 residues. DNA of the CDR3: TGTGCCAGCAGGGCCCTAGGTTCCTACGAGCAGTACTTC. Protein: CASRALGSYEQYF.

The chain combines TRBV14 with TRBJ1-1; 8 bases align to TRBD1. Per the germline V gene, CDR1 is SGHDN and CDR2 is FVKESK. Trimming took 4 bases from V and 4 from J; bases not matched to a gene: 8. The CDR3 runs to 15 residues. For the CDR3, the DNA is TGTGCCAGCAGCCCTTGGACAGGGATCCTCACTGAAGCTTTCTTT. It encodes CASSPWTGILTEAFF.

Turning to this clone: This specimen includes other DNA sequences encoding the same CDR3. The CDR3 loop is CASSLEGGTEAFF. CDR3 DNA sequence: TGTGCCAGCAGCTTAGAAGGGGGAACTGAAGCTTTCTTT. J is TRBJ1-1 and V is TRBV7-9, with D perhaps TRBD1 (6 bases). V lost 1 base, J lost 5 bases, and 8 bases lay in between. The CDR3 contains 13 residues. From germline, CDR1 is SEHNR and CDR2 FQNEAQ (reference sequence).

The gene calls are TRBV5-1 and TRBJ1-2, with D perhaps matching TRBD1 (5 bases). The CDR3 has 15 amino acids. Per the germline V gene, CDR1 is SGHRS and CDR2 is YFSETQ. Trimming took 0 bases from V and 5 from J, leaving 14 bases between them. Written as DNA, the CDR3 is TGCGCCAGCAGCTTGGCGGACACTGGAACGTATGGCTACACCTTC. This translates into CASSLADTGTYGYTF.

The chain employs TRBV29-1 and TRBJ2-2, with a possible D match to TRBD1 (5 bases). This CDR3 contains 16 residues. With 7 bases removed from V and 3 bases from J, the gap between germline ends came to 21 bases. Looked up from germline, CDR1 is SQVTM and CDR2 is ANQGSEA. CDR3 residues: CSALIPGKEDTGELFF. The CDR3 DNA reads as TGCAGCGCACTGATCCCAGGGAAAGAGGACACCGGGGAGCTGTTTTTT.

The chain recombines TRBV15 with TRBJ1-4; 7 bases line up with TRBD1. Trimming at V came to 3 bases and at J to 5 bases, leaving 6 bases not matched to a gene. Germline V lookup: CDR1 LNHNV, CDR2 YYDKDF (reference sequence). The CDR3 is made up of 15 amino acids. The CDR3 loop is CATSRTGQLNEKLFF. The CDR3 DNA is TGTGCCACCAGCAGGACGGGACAGCTAAATGAAAAACTGTTTTTT.

The V gene is TRBV5-1, the J gene TRBJ2-5, with 11 bases lining up with TRBD1. This CDR3 region has 16 residues. V trimming: 0 bases; J trimming: 1 base; junction bases outside the gene matches: 2. The germline V gene encodes CDR1 SGHRS and CDR2 YFSETQ. CDR3 protein: CASSLGGQGVQETQYF. CDR3 nucleotide sequence: TGCGCCAGCAGCTTGGGGGGACAGGGGGTCCAAGAGACCCAGTACTTC.

The genes are TRBV7-2 and TRBJ1-2, with TRBD1 identical over 7 bases. The CDR3 is 13 amino acids. V was pared by 5 bases and J by 6 bases, with 6 bases of the junction left unmatched. Germline lookup yields CDR1 SGHTA and CDR2 FQGNSA. CDR3 DNA: TGTGCCAGCAGCCGGGGACAGTACGATGGCTACACCTTC. This sequence encodes CASSRGQYDGYTF.

The rearrangement uses TRBV7-2 and TRBJ2-7, with 9 bases matching TRBD2. CDR1 is SGHTA and CDR2 is FQGNSA in the germline V gene. The V segment lost 0 bases and the J segment 3 bases; nucleotides outside the gene matches: 9. The CDR3 covers 17 residues. The CDR3 reads CASSLAPSGVTNYEQYF. As DNA, the CDR3 is TGTGCCAGCAGCTTAGCCCCTAGCGGGGTCACCAACTACGAGCAGTACTTC. Complete variable domain (other parts from reference TRBV7-2 and TRBJ2-7): GAGVSQSPSNKVTEKGKDVELRCDPISGHTALYWYRQSLGQGLEFLIYFQGNSAPDKSGLPSDRFSAERTGGSVSTLTIQRTQQEDSAVYLCASSLAPSGVTNYEQYFGPGTRLTVT.

The V and J genes are TRBV11-1 and TRBJ2-1; 11 nucleotides align to TRBD2. Looked up from germline, CDR1 is SGHAT and CDR2 is FQDESV (reference sequence). The CDR3 sequence is 15 residues long. J was trimmed by 7 bases and V by 5 bases; bases with no gene match: 7. CDR3 loop: CASSPLAGEYNEQFF. CDR3 nucleotides: TGTGCCAGCAGCCCACTAGCGGGAGAATATAATGAGCAGTTCTTC.

The gene calls are TRBV10-3 and TRBJ2-5, with a weak D call TRBD2 (6 bases). Germline V CDR1 and CDR2: ENHRY, SYGVKD. The V and J ends lost 9 bases and 7 bases respectively, with 21 bases between them. There are 14 residues in the CDR3. CDR3 residues: CAISSGAGDRTQYF. Written as DNA, the CDR3 is TGTGCCATTTCATCGGGAGCGGGCGATCGGACCCAGTACTTC.

The chain couples TRBV18 to TRBJ2-2, with TRBD2 as a possible D gene (5 bases). The germline gives CDR1 KGHSH, CDR2 LQKENI. Trimming stripped 8 bases from V and 1 base from J, with 14 bases between. The length of the CDR3 is 15 residues. This CDR3 is CASPKPGRNTGELFF. CDR3 nucleotides: TGTGCCAGCCCTAAACCGGGGAGGAACACCGGGGAGCTGTTTTTT. The variable domain in full, with the rest retrieved from reference TRBV18 and TRBJ2-2, is NAGVMQNPRHLVRRRGQEARLRCSPMKGHSHVYWYRQLPEEGLKFMVYLQKENIIDESGMPKERFSAEFPKEGPSILRIQQVVRGDSAAYFCASPKPGRNTGELFFGEGSRLTVL.

The chain recombines TRBV12-3 or TRBV12-4 with TRBJ1-1, with D unresolved. V was cut by 3 bases and J by 0 bases, with 5 bases left in between. This CDR3 is built from 13 residues. The CDR3 sequence is CASSLSVNTEAFF. The CDR3 bases are TGTGCCAGCAGTTTGTCCGTGAACACTGAAGCTTTCTTT.

This clone showed up just a few times. The chain recombines TRBV5-1 with TRBJ2-2; the match to TRBD2 covers 7 bases. CDR3 size: 16 residues. The germline V gene has CDR1 SGHRS and CDR2 YFSETQ. V dropped 1 base and J dropped 6; count of bases not matched to a gene: 9. CDR3 residues: CASSLRRSGGAGELFF. The CDR3 DNA reads TGCGCCAGCAGCTTGAGAAGATCGGGAGGTGCCGGGGAGCTGTTTTTT.

This sequence joins TRBV5-6 and TRBJ2-2, with TRBD1 matching 7 bases. This CDR3 region has 18 residues. After removal of 0 bases from V and 4 bases from J, the junction contained 12 bases not matched to a gene. In germline, CDR1 is SGHDT, CDR2 YYEEEE. The CDR3: CASSLEGTALRTTGELFF. Written as DNA, the CDR3 is TGTGCCAGCAGCTTGGAGGGGACAGCCTTAAGAACCACCGGGGAGCTGTTTTTT.